This TCR beta chain came from a study of response to subunit inactivated influenza vaccine. This clonotype was counted a few times. From the RT-PCR reads, TCRdb called clonotypes with MiXCR, one entry per CDR3 protein. This sample has about 540,000 distinct CDR3 sequences, with roughly a quarter found just once. The same data also contributed to another study, on T cells expressing NK-cell markers. This second study says: 5'RACE template switching with UMIs produced the TCR beta cDNA. These clonotypes additionally ranked first within the CD3+CD56-NKG2C+ fraction of a handful of donors.

This sample comprised CD4+ T cells sorted from PBMCs, obtained about 11 days after vaccination. The clonotype originates from a man in his fifties or sixties who received an inactivated influenza vaccine.

The CDR3 DNA reads as TGTGCCATCAGTGAGAGTAGGATTAGCAATCAGCCCCAGCATTTT. Its protein product is CAISESRISNQPQHF. The rearrangement uses TRBV10-3 and TRBJ1-5; D gene ambiguous. Germline CDR1 is ENHRY and CDR2 is SYGVKD. CDR3 length: 15 amino acids. V was shortened by 2 bases and J by 0 bases, with 8 bases between the two germline ends.